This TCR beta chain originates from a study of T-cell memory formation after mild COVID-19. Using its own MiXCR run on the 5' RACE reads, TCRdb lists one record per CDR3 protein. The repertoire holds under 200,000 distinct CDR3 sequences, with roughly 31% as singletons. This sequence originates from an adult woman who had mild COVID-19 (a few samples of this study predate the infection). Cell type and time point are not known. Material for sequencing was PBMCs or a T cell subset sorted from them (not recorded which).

The CDR3 sequence: CASSLGGGADQPQHF. CDR3 DNA: TGTGCCAGCAGCCTGGGGGGAGGGGCCGATCAGCCCCAGCATTTT. J is TRBJ1-5 and V is TRBV7-9; TRBD1 is a possible D gene (5 bases). The CDR3 runs to 15 residues. Germline V lookup: CDR1 SEHNR, CDR2 FQNEAQ (reference sequence). V dropped 5 bases and J dropped 5 bases, with 16 bases sitting between them.